One and the same sample provided the 32 T cell receptor beta chains below, sequenced in a study of cytomegalovirus exposure and HLA in healthy donors. Libraries were prepared by immunoSEQ multiplex PCR; TCRdb keeps only in-frame clonotypes and omits some of them. This table holds roughly 330,000 clones, about nine tenths found once. Sequenced input: PBMCs. These TCRs come from a woman aged 25 to 39 in good health and CMV-seropositive.

The chain has TRBV19 and TRBJ1-4, with 10 bases fitting TRBD1. The CDR3 loop spans 15 amino acids. CDR1 is LNHDA and CDR2 is SQIVND in the germline V gene (reference sequence). After removal of 5 bases from V and 5 bases from J, the junction contained 5 bases not matched to a gene. CDR3 nucleotide sequence: TGTGCCAGTAGTGCCCGGACAGGGGGGAATGAAAAACTGTTTTTT. This gives the protein CASSARTGGNEKLFF.

V is TRBV9 and J is TRBJ2-7, with 9 bases that match TRBD1. Germline V CDR1 and CDR2: SGDLS, YYNGEE. Trimming cost V 4 bases and J 0 bases; bases outside gene matches: 5. CDR3 length: 15 residues. CDR3: CASSRTGDLSYEQYF. The CDR3 coding sequence is TGTGCCAGCAGCCGGACAGGGGACCTCTCCTACGAGCAGTACTTC.

The chain joins TRBV6-5 to TRBJ2-5; 12 bases fit TRBD2. The J segment lost 5 bases and the V segment lost 8 bases, leaving 9 bases of the junction unmatched. CDR1 and CDR2 (germline): MNHEY, SVGAGI. This CDR3 has 15 residues. The DNA of the CDR3 is TGTGCCAGCCGATCTAGCGGGAGGGCCAAGGAGACCCAGTACTTC. It encodes CASRSSGRAKETQYF.

This clone was recorded a few times. The J gene is TRBJ2-3, the V gene TRBV7-3, with D possibly matching TRBD2 (6 bases). Germline V gene lookup returns CDR1 SGHTA and CDR2 FQGTGA. The V end was cut by 1 base, the J end by 4 bases, with 9 bases between. The CDR3 contains 14 residues. CDR3 residues: CASSLRGESDTQYF. The CDR3 DNA follows: TGTGCCAGCAGCTTAAGGGGGGAATCAGATACGCAGTATTTT. Complete variable domain (other parts from reference TRBV7-3 and TRBJ2-3): GAGVSQTPSNKVTEKGKYVELRCDPISGHTALYWYRQSLGQGPEFLIYFQGTGAADDSGLPNDRFFAVRPEGSVSTLKIQRTERGDSAVYLCASSLRGESDTQYFGPGTRLTVL.

This clone was picked up one time. The chain couples TRBV6-5 to TRBJ1-4; 10 nucleotides align to TRBD1. V lost 4 bases, J lost 6 bases, and 5 bases stayed unmatched. The CDR3 runs to 15 residues. In germline, CDR1 is MNHEY, CDR2 SVGAGI. The CDR3 DNA reads TGTGCCAGCAGTTTCGGACAGGGGGAGCATGAAAAACTGTTTTTT. It is translated as CASSFGQGEHEKLFF.

This rearrangement joins TRBV29-1 to TRBJ1-1; 7 nucleotides agree with TRBD1. The CDR3 totals 14 residues. Germline assignment: CDR1 SQVTM and CDR2 ANQGSEA. The J segment lost 4 bases and the V segment lost 4 bases, leaving 9 bases of the junction unmatched. CDR3 amino acids: CSVVGGGAFTEAFF. The CDR3 DNA is TGCAGCGTTGTAGGAGGGGGCGCATTCACTGAAGCTTTCTTT.

This clone has more than one count but fewer than ten. The rearrangement joins TRBV7-6 to TRBJ1-5, with D maybe TRBD1 (6 bases). The CDR3 runs 15 residues. V shed 1 base and J shed 5 bases, with 12 bases lying between them. CDR1 is SGHVS, CDR2 FNYEAQ, per germline. The CDR3 region has the DNA TGTGCCAGCAGCTTAGAGGGGGGGGCCCATCAGCCCCAGCATTTT. Protein: CASSLEGGAHQPQHF.

The J gene is TRBJ2-1, the V gene TRBV2; D is perhaps TRBD1 (5 bases). The length of the CDR3 is 13 residues. Trimming pared 6 bases from V and 8 bases from J, leaving 14 bases between. Germline CDR1 SNHLY, CDR2 FYNNEI. In nucleotides, the CDR3 is TGTGCCAGCAGACCAAGACAGTTCGATGAGCAGTTCTTC. This codes for CASRPRQFDEQFF.

The chain combines TRBV4-3 with TRBJ2-1; the match to TRBD2 covers 10 bases. CDR3 length: 16 residues. V was pared by 0 bases and J by 5 bases, with 4 bases of the junction left unmatched. The germline V gene has CDR1 LGHNA and CDR2 YSLEER. The CDR3 spells CASSQDRTSGNNEQFF. DNA for the CDR3: TGCGCCAGCAGCCAAGATCGAACTAGCGGGAACAATGAGCAGTTCTTC.

V is TRBV5-1 and J is TRBJ2-3; possibly TRBD1 or TRBD2 for D (6 bases each). Trimming removed 4 bases at V and 4 bases at J, with 16 bases between. CDR1 and CDR2 (germline): SGHRS, YFSETQ. The CDR3 loop spans 15 amino acids. Here the CDR3 DNA reads TGCGCCAGCAGCCAGGAGGGACAACGAGCAGATACGCAGTATTTT. Protein sequence: CASSQEGQRADTQYF. The full variable domain, completed using reference TRBV5-1 and TRBJ2-3, is KAGVTQTPRYLIKTRGQQVTLSCSPISGHRSVSWYQQTPGQGLQFLFEYFSETQRNKGNFPGRFSGRQFSNSRSEMNVSTLELGDSALYLCASSQEGQRADTQYFGPGTRLTVL.

This clone showed up just a few times. The genes are TRBV27 and TRBJ2-3; 13 bases align to TRBD2. CDR1 is MNHEY and CDR2 is SMNVEV in the germline V gene (reference sequence). The CDR3 covers 15 residues. Trimming removed 5 bases from V and 8 bases from J; junction bases left unmatched: 7. For the CDR3, the DNA is TGTGCCAGCAGTCCCACTAGCGGGGGGGCCGCTACGCAGTATTTT. Translated, it gives CASSPTSGGAATQYF.

The chain is built from TRBV30 and TRBJ1-1; tentative D call: TRBD1 (5 bases). The CDR3 runs to 13 residues. Germline V CDR1 and CDR2: GTSNPN, SVGIG (reference sequence). Trimming shortened V by 5 bases and J by 3 bases, and 13 bases separated the two germline ends. Here the CDR3 DNA reads TGTGCCTGGGAGAAGACGGGGGACACTGAAGCTTTCTTT. Amino acids: CAWEKTGDTEAFF.

The rearrangement links TRBV6-1 to TRBJ2-7; weak D call: TRBD1 (5 bases). Trimming pared 5 bases from V and 0 bases from J, leaving 14 bases between. The CDR3 loop spans 15 amino acids. CDR1 is MNHNS and CDR2 is SASEGT in the germline V gene. The CDR3 reads CASSSDSPSSYEQYF. CDR3 DNA: TGTGCCAGCAGTTCCGACAGCCCGAGCTCCTACGAGCAGTACTTC.

This chain joins TRBV19 and TRBJ1-5, with 9 bases lining up with TRBD1. V lost 10 bases to trimming and J lost 4 bases; unmatched junction nucleotides: 11. CDR3 length: 15 residues. Germline-derived CDR1 and CDR2 are LNHDA and SQIVND (reference sequence). The CDR3 nucleotides are TGTGCCACGTCACAGGGGGCATGGGCAAATCAGCCCCAGCATTTT. It encodes CATSQGAWANQPQHF. Full variable domain (rest looked up from reference TRBV19 and TRBJ1-5): DGGITQSPKYLFRKEGQNVTLSCEQNLNHDAMYWYRQDPGQGLRLIYYSQIVNDFQKGDIAEGYSVSREKKESFPLTVTSAQKNPTAFYLCATSQGAWANQPQHFGDGTRLSIL.

This clone was picked up a small number of times. This sequence joins TRBV6-4 and TRBJ2-3; a possible D gene is TRBD2 (5 bases). The CDR3 sequence is 14 residues long. V lost 0 bases to trimming and J lost 2 bases, with 6 bases between them. Germline V gene data show CDR1 as MRHNA and CDR2 as SNTAGT. This CDR3 reads CASSDSRDTDTQYF. The CDR3 DNA reads TGTGCCAGCAGTGACTCGAGGGACACAGATACGCAGTATTTT.

The chain joins TRBV27 to TRBJ1-5; possibly TRBD1 for D (6 bases). The CDR3 extends over 18 amino acids. V was pared by 4 bases and J by 2 bases, with 21 bases between. Germline assignment: CDR1 MNHEY and CDR2 SMNVEV (reference sequence). The CDR3 sequence is CASSSRDMALIGNQPQHF. For the CDR3, the DNA is TGTGCCAGCAGTTCCCGGGACATGGCCCTAATCGGCAATCAGCCCCAGCATTTT.

The rearrangement uses TRBV30 and TRBJ2-5, with D unresolved. V lost 5 bases and J 1 base, leaving 14 bases between the germline ends. Germline lookup yields CDR1 GTSNPN and CDR2 SVGIG (reference sequence). This CDR3 region has 14 residues. Here the CDR3 reads CAWSIGRVQETQYF. CDR3 DNA: TGTGCCTGGTCTATAGGCAGAGTCCAAGAGACCCAGTACTTC.

This clone was counted only a few times. The V call is TRBV7-2, the J call TRBJ1-2, with a tentative D call TRBD1 (5 bases). The V end lost 4 bases, the J end lost 5 bases, and 17 bases lay between the germline ends. Germline V gene sequence: CDR1 SGHTA, CDR2 FQGNSA. The CDR3 totals 15 residues. The chain's CDR3 is CASSSDPTGTYGYTF. The DNA for the CDR3 is TGTGCCAGCAGCTCCGATCCGACCGGGACTTATGGCTACACCTTC.

This chain links TRBV29-1 with TRBJ1-4; no firm D call. Deletions cut 8 bases from V and 10 bases from J, with 17 bases between. Germline V gene lookup returns CDR1 SQVTM and CDR2 ANQGSEA. There are 12 residues in the CDR3. CDR3 loop: CSTFGVQGKLFF. The CDR3 nucleotides are TGCAGCACCTTCGGTGTTCAAGGAAAACTGTTTTTT.

A note on this clone: The sample has other DNA sequences that encode this CDR3 too. This chain connects TRBV4-3 to TRBJ1-1; 10 bases align to TRBD1. This CDR3 spans 15 amino acids. Germline CDR1 is LGHNA and CDR2 is YSLEER. V was pared by 1 base and J by 2 bases, with 1 base of the junction left unmatched. The chain's CDR3 is CASSQGDRGNTEAFF. The CDR3 DNA reads as TGCGCCAGCAGCCAAGGGGACAGGGGAAACACTGAAGCTTTCTTT.

Comment on this clone: This specimen includes other DNA sequences encoding the same CDR3. The CDR3 sequence is CASSLGQGAGNTIYF. CDR3 DNA: TGCGCCAGCAGCTTGGGACAGGGGGCTGGAAACACCATATATTTT. The chain links TRBV5-1 to TRBJ1-3; 9 positions match TRBD1. The V gene end was trimmed by 0 bases and the J gene end by 2 bases; junction bases not matched to a gene: 0. From germline, CDR1 is SGHRS and CDR2 YFSETQ. CDR3 length equals 15 residues.

The chain uses TRBV28 and TRBJ1-2; D unclear. The CDR3 is 14 residues long. Germline V lookup: CDR1 MDHEN, CDR2 SYDVKM. The germline V and J ends were trimmed by 6 bases and 4 bases, with 15 bases remaining between them. CDR3 sequence reads: CASSPGVGLYGYTF. The CDR3 region has the DNA TGTGCCAGCAGCCCCGGGGTGGGCCTCTATGGCTACACCTTC.

This chain connects TRBV29-1 to TRBJ1-1; weak D call: TRBD1 (6 bases). Trimming shortened V by 4 bases and J by 1 base, and 16 bases separated the two germline ends. Germline assignment: CDR1 SQVTM and CDR2 ANQGSEA. The CDR3 is made up of 15 amino acids. As DNA, the CDR3 is TGCAGCGTTGTCTCAGGGGATTTTTCGAACACTGAAGCTTTCTTT. Encoded protein: CSVVSGDFSNTEAFF. The whole variable domain, remainder taken from reference TRBV29-1 and TRBJ1-1, is SAVISQKPSRDICQRGTSLTIQCQVDSQVTMMFWYRQQPGQSLTLIATANQGSEATYESGFVIDKFPISRPNLTFSTLTVSNMSPEDSSIYLCSVVSGDFSNTEAFFGQGTRLTVV.

V usage is TRBV28 and J usage is TRBJ2-5, with 10 bases identical to TRBD2. The CDR3 contains 16 residues. V gave up 6 bases and J gave up 2 bases; unmatched junction bases: 9. The germline CDR1 and CDR2 sequences are MDHEN and SYDVKM. CDR3 residues: CASRPTRTSGQETQYF. CDR3 sequence (DNA): TGTGCCAGCAGGCCCACCCGGACTAGCGGACAAGAGACCCAGTACTTC. The whole variable domain, remainder taken from reference TRBV28 and TRBJ2-5, is DVKVTQSSRYLVKRTGEKVFLECVQDMDHENMFWYRQDPGLGLRLIYFSYDVKMKEKGDIPEGYSVSREKKERFSLILESASTNQTSMYLCASRPTRTSGQETQYFGPGTRLLVL.

This sequence joins TRBV6-1 and TRBJ2-2; D not certain. The CDR3 sequence is 15 residues long. Germline loops: CDR1 MNHNS, CDR2 SASEGT. Trimming removed 6 bases from V and 3 bases from J, with 14 bases in between. This CDR3 reads CASSAGAHDTGELFF. DNA for the CDR3: TGTGCCAGCAGCGCTGGTGCCCACGACACCGGGGAGCTGTTTTTT.

The chain uses TRBV4-1 and TRBJ2-7, with D possibly being TRBD1 (6 bases). Trimming shortened V by 0 bases and J by 2 bases, and 8 bases separated the two germline ends. Germline V gives CDR1 MGHRA, CDR2 YSYEKL. CDR3 length: 14 residues. CDR3 amino acids: CASSQDQGPYEQYF. In nucleotides, the CDR3 is TGCGCCAGCAGCCAAGATCAGGGGCCCTACGAGCAGTACTTC.

V is TRBV7-2 and J is TRBJ2-7, with 9 bases identical to TRBD2. V lost 8 bases and J lost 4; bases outside the gene matches: 12. This CDR3 is 15 amino acids long. The germline CDR1 and CDR2 sequences are SGHTA and FQGNSA. In DNA, the CDR3 is TGTGCCAGCCGACCCCAAGGACTAGCGTCATACGAGCAGTACTTC. Its translation is CASRPQGLASYEQYF.

In this sample, this clone turned up many times. The genes are TRBV2 and TRBJ1-5; D not resolved. The CDR3 length is 13 residues. The germline gives CDR1 SNHLY, CDR2 FYNNEI. Between the trimmed V and J ends, which lost 4 bases and 5 bases, there was a span of 9 bases. CDR3 sequence: CASSVAGDQPQHF. As DNA, the CDR3 is TGTGCCAGCAGTGTGGCCGGGGATCAGCCCCAGCATTTT.

The V call is TRBV28, the J call TRBJ2-7; 10 bases align to TRBD2. Germline V gene sequence: CDR1 MDHEN, CDR2 SYDVKM. The CDR3 consists of 11 residues. The CDR3 DNA reads TGTGCATCCGGGACTAGCGTCGAGCAGTACTTC. This translates into CASGTSVEQYF.

This clone was observed a handful of times. V and J are TRBV2 and TRBJ1-2; 7 bases are a match to TRBD1. Per germline, CDR1 SNHLY and CDR2 FYNNEI. The V gene end was trimmed by 2 bases and the J gene end by 6 bases; junction bases not matched to a gene: 6. CDR3 length equals 14 residues. CDR3 DNA: TGTGCCAGCAGTGAATTTACAGGGGATGATGGCTACACCTTC. Residues: CASSEFTGDDGYTF. Full variable domain (missing parts from reference TRBV2 and TRBJ1-2): EPEVTQTPSHQVTQMGQEVILRCVPISNHLYFYWYRQILGQKVEFLVSFYNNEISEKSEIFDDQFSVERPDGSNFTLKIRSTKLEDSAMYFCASSEFTGDDGYTFGSGTRLTVV.

V is TRBV30 and J is TRBJ1-4, with 9 bases fitting TRBD1. CDR1 and CDR2 (germline): GTSNPN, SVGIG (reference sequence). The CDR3 runs to 13 residues. The CDR3 sequence is CFGQGNVGEKLFF. Written as DNA, the CDR3 is TGTTTCGGACAGGGGAATGTGGGCGAAAAACTGTTTTTT.

This clone has a single count. The chain employs TRBV18 and TRBJ1-5; D is uncertain. This CDR3 has 12 amino acids. V lost 2 bases, J lost 7 bases, and 6 bases lay in between. CDR1 and CDR2 from the germline V gene are KGHSH and LQKENI. CDR3: CASSPGEQPQHF. DNA for the CDR3: TGTGCCAGCTCACCAGGAGAACAGCCCCAGCATTTT.